The source of this T cell receptor beta chain is a study of cytomegalovirus exposure and HLA in healthy donors. With 2 bases clipped from V and 1 base from J, the junction kept 3 bases outside the gene matches. CDR3 length: 14 residues. In germline, CDR1 is GTSNPN, CDR2 SVGIG (reference sequence). Researchers ran the PCR with 60 Vbeta and 13 Jbeta primers. Sequencing used immunoSEQ multiplex PCR; TCRdb keeps in-frame clones, though not all of them. Altogether roughly 180,000 clones are present, roughly 80% being singletons, with the ten largest covering 0.75% to 0.9%. This sequence joins TRBV30 and TRBJ2-5; 8 bases match TRBD1. Sequencing used PBMCs. This sequence was found in a woman younger than 30 in good health and CMV-seronegative. CDR3 protein: CAWSRGTGQETQYF. CDR3 DNA sequence: TGTGCCTGGAGTCGGGGGACAGGCCAAGAGACCCAGTACTTC.